The clone carrying this T cell receptor beta chain has a handful of counts. Antigen specificity is unknown. Sequenced with the Oncomine TCR Beta short-read assay was DNA taken from cultured CD4+ T cells. TCRdb re-called the PCR reads with MiXCR, one entry per CDR3 protein. The sample holds 20,000 to 30,000 distinct CDR3 sequences; 64% are singletons and the top ten take over 4.5%. The CDR3 has 14 residues. Trimming took 1 base from V and 8 from J, leaving 11 bases between them. Germline V lookup: CDR1 LNHNV, CDR2 YYDKDF (reference sequence). Treatment of the sample: approximately 9-day PBMC culture with coronavirus spike peptide pools or control peptides (ViraFEST assay). The data originate from a study of vaccination and CD4 T cells after COVID-19.

The TCR comes from a human donor who had recovered from COVID-19. The chain employs TRBV15 and TRBJ2-2; D call uncertain. Sequences were obtained from CD4+ T cells from blood, cultured in vitro. CDR3: CATSRGVGLGELFF. The CDR3 region has the DNA TGTGCCACCAGCAGAGGAGTAGGGTTGGGGGAGCTGTTTTTT.